The source of this TCR beta chain is a study of shared clonotypes between healthy human individuals. The CDR3 is made up of 12 amino acids. The germline V gene has CDR1 SEHNR and CDR2 FQNEAQ (reference sequence). This clone was counted once. A 200 ng quantity of DNA, 29,000 or so T cell genomes, went into the sorted-subset replicate PCRs. Clones were read by immunoSEQ multiplex PCR, and TCRdb kept only the in-frame ones, dropping some. The sample has 2 million to 2.5 million clones; approximately 96% are singletons. This clonotype originated in a young man in good health. Sequencing used naive CD4+ T cells sorted from blood. Subset defined: CD45RA+ positively selected. The rearrangement joins TRBV7-9 to TRBJ2-1, with D uncertain. The CDR3 region is CAPGTVEVEQFF. The DNA of the CDR3 is TGTGCACCCGGTACAGTCGAAGTTGAGCAGTTCTTC.